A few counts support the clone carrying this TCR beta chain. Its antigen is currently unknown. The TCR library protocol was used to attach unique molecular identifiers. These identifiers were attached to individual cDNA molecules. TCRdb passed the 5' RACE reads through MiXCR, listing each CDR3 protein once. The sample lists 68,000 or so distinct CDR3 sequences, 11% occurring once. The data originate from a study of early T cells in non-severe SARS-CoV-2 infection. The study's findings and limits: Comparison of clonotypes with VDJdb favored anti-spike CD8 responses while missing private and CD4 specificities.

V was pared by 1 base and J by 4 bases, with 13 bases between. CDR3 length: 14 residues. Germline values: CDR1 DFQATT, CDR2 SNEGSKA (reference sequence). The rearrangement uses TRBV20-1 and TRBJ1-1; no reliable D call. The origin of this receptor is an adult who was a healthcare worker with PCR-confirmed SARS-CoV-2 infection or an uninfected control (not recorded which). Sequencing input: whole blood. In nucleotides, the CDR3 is TGCAGTGCTAGAGGGGAGCTTGGTCCCACTGAAGCTTTCTTT. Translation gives CSARGELGPTEAFF.